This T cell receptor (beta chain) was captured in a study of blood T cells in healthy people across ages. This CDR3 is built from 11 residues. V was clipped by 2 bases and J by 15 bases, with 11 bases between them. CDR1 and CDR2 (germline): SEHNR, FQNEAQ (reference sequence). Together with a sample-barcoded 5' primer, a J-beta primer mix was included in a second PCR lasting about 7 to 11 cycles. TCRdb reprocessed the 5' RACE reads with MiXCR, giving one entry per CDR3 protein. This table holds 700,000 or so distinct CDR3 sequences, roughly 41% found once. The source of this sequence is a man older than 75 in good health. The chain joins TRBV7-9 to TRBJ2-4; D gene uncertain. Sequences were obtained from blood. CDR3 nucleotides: TGTGCCAGCAGCTTATTAGGGATTGCGTACTTC. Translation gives CASSLLGIAYF. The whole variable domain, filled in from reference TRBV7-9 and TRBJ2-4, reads DTGVSQNPRHKITKRGQNVTFRCDPISEHNRLYWYRQTLGQGPEFLTYFQNEAQLEKSRLLSDRFSAERPKGSFSTLEIQRTEQGDSAMYLCASSLLGIAYFGAGTRLSVL.